One T cell receptor beta chain is described in this entry. Its antigen is unidentified. The data were obtained in a study of T cell repertoires in cytomegalovirus infection. Study summary: In public TCR beta signatures, there were indications of both CMV infection and matching HLA type.

MiXCR was run by TCRdb on the reads, yielding one entry per CDR3 protein. This table has fewer than 550,000 distinct CDR3 sequences, about 30% appearing once. Study findings and constraints: It was HLA-C-restricted CMV-specific TCR beta clonotypes that dominated the response ex vivo.

The sequenced sample consisted of PBMCs. The receptor was derived from a human donor in good health (CMV status not recorded). Some clones in this sample may be carry-over from other donors' samples.

Here the CDR3 reads CASSLELDWYEQYF. Written as DNA, the CDR3 is TGTGCCAGCAGTTTGGAGCTCGACTGGTACGAGCAGTACTTC. The J gene is TRBJ2-7, the V gene TRBV12-3 or TRBV12-4; D is undetermined. The CDR3 extends over 14 amino acids. Trimming stripped 3 bases from V and 4 bases from J, with 13 bases between.